Listed below are T cell receptor beta chains from one sample, sequenced in a study of identical twins. TCRdb used MiXCR to reprocess the 5' RACE reads, holding one entry per CDR3 protein. The table has roughly 720,000 distinct CDR3 sequences, 15% to 20% seen once; the top ten hold around 14%. The same specimen was also included in a second study, on T cells expressing NK-cell markers.

Sequenced: PBMCs. The receptor source for this set is a woman between 18 and 30 years old in good health. Both conserved end residues are part of each CDR3. A D gene is named only where the DNA matches it firmly. Expanded clones get a size class; other rows say once, few or many, or leave the size out.

J gene,clone size,D gene,V gene,CDR3 protein,CDR3 DNA
TRBJ2-1,NA,NA,TRBV6-2/TRBV6-3,CASSYGPYSQANEQFF,TGTGCCAGCAGTTACGGTCCCTACTCTCAGGCCAATGAGCAGTTCTTC
TRBJ2-5,NA,NA,TRBV13,CASSSDRRETQYF,TGTGCCAGCAGCTCCGACCGCCGAGAGACCCAGTACTTC
TRBJ2-2,NA,TRBD2,TRBV5-1,CASSTGLVRGTGELFF,TGCGCCAGCAGCACCGGACTAGTTCGGGGCACCGGGGAGCTGTTTTTT
TRBJ2-7,once,TRBD2,TRBV19,CASSPGLAGVLGQYF,TGTGCCAGTAGCCCCGGACTAGCGGGAGTGCTAGGGCAGTACTTC
TRBJ2-5,NA,NA,TRBV29-1,CSGSDNQETQYF,TGCAGCGGTTCAGACAACCAAGAGACCCAGTACTTC
TRBJ2-3,few,TRBD2,TRBV5-1,CASSLVGLADTQYF,TGCGCCAGCAGCTTGGTGGGACTAGCCGATACGCAGTATTTT
TRBJ1-1,NA,NA,TRBV6-5,CATLGRNTEAFF,TGTGCCACCTTGGGCCGGAACACTGAAGCTTTCTTT
TRBJ2-3,many,NA,TRBV5-1,CASSLAQGLDTQYF,TGCGCCAGCAGCTTGGCGCAAGGCTTAGATACGCAGTATTTT
TRBJ2-1,NA,TRBD2,TRBV7-9,CASSLLREGHDEQFF,TGTGCCAGCAGCTTACTGCGGGAGGGCCACGATGAGCAGTTCTTC
TRBJ2-1,NA,NA,TRBV9,CASTRAGVTYNEQFF,TGTGCCAGCACCAGGGCGGGCGTAACGTACAATGAGCAGTTCTTC
TRBJ2-1,few,NA,TRBV5-1,CASRSQLDNEQFF,TGCGCCAGCAGATCTCAGCTGGACAATGAGCAGTTCTTC
TRBJ1-1,NA,NA,TRBV30,CAWSVRTGRFSEAFF,TGTGCCTGGAGTGTGCGAACAGGGAGGTTCTCTGAAGCTTTCTTT
TRBJ2-3,many,NA,TRBV10-2,CASSERGTQYF,TGCGCCAGCAGTGAGAGAGGTACGCAGTATTTT
TRBJ2-1,few,TRBD1,TRBV5-5,CASSLQGARWEQFF,TGTGCCAGCAGCTTACAGGGGGCAAGGTGGGAGCAGTTCTTC
TRBJ2-1,NA,TRBD2,TRBV14,CASSPVPGLAGTTEQFF,TGTGCCAGCAGCCCTGTCCCGGGACTAGCGGGAACTACTGAGCAGTTCTTC
TRBJ2-2,NA,TRBD2,TRBV4-2,CASSPRISGGAYDRELFF,TGTGCCAGCAGCCCCCGGATTAGCGGGGGGGCGTATGACCGGGAGCTGTTTTTT
TRBJ1-1,NA,NA,TRBV5-6,CASSLQQANTEAFF,TGTGCCAGCAGCTTGCAACAGGCGAACACTGAAGCTTTCTTT
TRBJ2-7,few,NA,TRBV7-9,CASSLPPGNYEQYF,TGTGCCAGCAGCCTCCCTCCAGGGAACTACGAGCAGTACTTC
TRBJ1-1,NA,NA,TRBV12-3/TRBV12-4,CASSWTARTTEAFF,TGTGCCAGCAGTTGGACGGCAAGAACCACTGAAGCTTTCTTT
TRBJ1-1,NA,NA,TRBV5-6,CASSLAKGLEAFF,TGTGCCAGCAGCTTGGCCAAAGGGCTGGAAGCTTTCTTT
TRBJ2-3,NA,TRBD2,TRBV6-1,CASRRTSGASTDTQYF,TGTGCCAGCAGGCGAACTAGCGGCGCTAGCACAGATACGCAGTATTTT
TRBJ2-1,NA,NA,TRBV6-6,CASSPRLDNEQFF,TGTGCCAGCAGTCCCCGGCTGGACAATGAGCAGTTCTTC
TRBJ2-1,NA,NA,TRBV9,CASSQPTVLAPSSYNEQFF,TGTGCCAGCAGCCAACCCACGGTCCTAGCGCCAAGCTCCTACAATGAGCAGTTCTTC
TRBJ1-1,NA,NA,TRBV7-8,CASSLANPNTEAFF,TGTGCCAGCAGCTTAGCGAACCCGAACACTGAAGCTTTCTTT
TRBJ1-3,NA,NA,TRBV12-3/TRBV12-4,CASSFRGNTIYF,TGTGCCAGCAGTTTTCGGGGAAACACCATATATTTT
TRBJ2-7,few,NA,TRBV12-3/TRBV12-4,CASSFYLGREGRREQYF,TGTGCCAGCAGTTTTTACTTGGGCCGTGAAGGCCGCCGGGAGCAGTACTTC
TRBJ2-5,few,NA,TRBV3-1,CASSQEWGRWETQYF,TGTGCCAGCAGCCAAGAGTGGGGTCGGTGGGAGACCCAGTACTTC
TRBJ2-1,NA,NA,TRBV30,CAWNGAGSEQFF,TGTGCCTGGAATGGGGCGGGAAGTGAGCAGTTCTTC
TRBJ2-1,NA,TRBD1,TRBV4-3,CASSQYDRGSGEQFF,TGCGCCAGCAGCCAATACGACAGGGGATCCGGTGAGCAGTTCTTC
TRBJ1-1,NA,NA,TRBV7-8,CASSAEGRLEAFF,TGTGCCAGCAGCGCGGAAGGACGGCTTGAAGCTTTCTTT
TRBJ2-7,NA,TRBD2,TRBV6-2/TRBV6-3,CASRDYLSSYEQYF,TGTGCCAGCCGGGACTACCTAAGCTCCTACGAGCAGTACTTC
TRBJ2-3,NA,NA,TRBV20-1,CSARDPRATDTQYF,TGCAGTGCTAGAGATCCGCGGGCCACAGATACGCAGTATTTT
TRBJ1-1,few,NA,TRBV20-1,CSAGRGVIEAFF,TGCAGCGCGGGGAGGGGGGTCATTGAAGCTTTCTTT
TRBJ2-6,NA,NA,TRBV27,CASSPVRGRQSGANVLTF,TGTGCCAGCAGCCCCGTCAGGGGTCGCCAGTCTGGGGCCAACGTCCTGACTTTC
TRBJ1-2,few,TRBD1,TRBV7-3,CASSLTPGGTGEGYTF,TGTGCCAGCAGCTTAACCCCGGGAGGGACAGGGGAGGGCTACACCTTC
TRBJ2-7,NA,TRBD1,TRBV7-8,CASSGNRGTKPQYF,TGTGCCAGCAGCGGGAACAGGGGCACAAAACCCCAGTACTTC
TRBJ2-6,NA,NA,TRBV5-1,CASQLGSGANVLTF,TGCGCCAGCCAGTTGGGGTCTGGGGCCAACGTCCTGACTTTC
TRBJ2-7,many,NA,TRBV15,CATSGAPQATYEQYF,TGTGCCACCAGCGGAGCTCCGCAGGCTACCTACGAGCAGTACTTC
TRBJ2-7,few,NA,TRBV25-1,CASSHRVTPYEQYF,TGTGCCAGCAGCCACAGGGTCACTCCGTACGAGCAGTACTTC
TRBJ2-7,few,NA,TRBV9,CASSVEQRTYEQYF,TGTGCCAGCAGCGTAGAACAGAGAACCTACGAGCAGTACTTC
TRBJ2-1,NA,TRBD2,TRBV29-1,CSGWGGVDNEQFF,TGCAGCGGGTGGGGAGGGGTGGACAATGAGCAGTTCTTC
TRBJ2-1,many,NA,TRBV12-3/TRBV12-4,CASSKPGPNNEQFF,TGTGCCAGCAGTAAACCCGGGCCAAACAATGAGCAGTTCTTC
TRBJ2-3,few,NA,TRBV6-1,CASRLASRQGDTQYF,TGTGCCAGCAGGCTAGCCAGTCGCCAGGGCGATACGCAGTATTTT
TRBJ2-2,few,TRBD2,TRBV20-1,CSAEGLAGPGELFF,TGCAGTGCTGAGGGACTAGCGGGACCCGGGGAGCTGTTTTTT
TRBJ2-7,NA,NA,TRBV6-2/TRBV6-3,CASSGLRGDGSYEQYF,TGTGCCAGCAGTGGGCTCCGTGGGGATGGCTCCTACGAGCAGTACTTC
TRBJ2-7,NA,NA,TRBV5-1,CASSWGEASPDEQYF,TGCGCCAGCAGCTGGGGGGAGGCTAGTCCCGACGAGCAGTACTTC
TRBJ2-7,NA,NA,TRBV7-9,CASGTIDKPYEQYF,TGTGCCAGCGGGACCATCGACAAACCCTACGAGCAGTACTTC
TRBJ2-7,few,NA,TRBV7-9,CASSLVSRRSFSYEQYF,TGTGCCAGCAGCTTAGTCTCGAGGCGCTCCTTCTCCTACGAGCAGTACTTC
TRBJ2-7,NA,NA,TRBV3-1,CASSQAVSSYEQYF,TGTGCCAGCAGCCAAGCCGTCAGCTCCTACGAGCAGTACTTC
TRBJ2-1,NA,TRBD2,TRBV7-3,CASSPRLAGYSKRRSGSYNEQFF,TGTGCCAGCAGCCCCCGGCTAGCGGGATACAGTAAAAGGAGGTCGGGATCCTACAATGAGCAGTTCTTC
TRBJ2-1,few,NA,TRBV30,CAWSVGQASGGQFF,TGTGCCTGGAGTGTCGGCCAAGCCTCTGGTGGGCAGTTCTTC
TRBJ1-2,NA,NA,TRBV3-1,CASSPSGEADGYTF,TGTGCCAGCAGCCCAAGCGGGGAAGCAGATGGCTACACCTTC
TRBJ1-3,NA,TRBD1,TRBV12-3/TRBV12-4,CASSWTGESGNTIYF,TGTGCCAGCAGTTGGACAGGGGAATCTGGAAACACCATATATTTT
TRBJ2-7,NA,TRBD1,TRBV6-6,CASSNWDSYEQYF,TGTGCCAGCAGTAACTGGGACAGCTACGAGCAGTACTTC
TRBJ2-5,NA,TRBD1,TRBV12-3/TRBV12-4,CASSLRDRGRLETQYF,TGTGCCAGCAGTTTGAGGGACAGGGGCCGACTAGAGACCCAGTACTTC
TRBJ2-3,NA,TRBD2,TRBV5-1,CASRTSGNTDTQYF,TGCGCCAGCAGGACTAGCGGCAACACAGATACGCAGTATTTT
TRBJ2-1,NA,TRBD2,TRBV2,CASSKSGSSYNEQFF,TGTGCCAGCAGCAAGAGCGGGAGCTCCTACAATGAGCAGTTCTTC